A single sample gave rise to the 28 T cell receptor beta chains below, sequenced in a study of CD8 T cells in ankylosing spondylitis. What these receptors recognize is not known. TCRdb analysed the 5' RACE reads with MiXCR anew, one entry per CDR3 protein. Of fewer than 400,000 distinct CDR3 sequences in the sample, less than 10% were seen once. Whole-study findings and limits: A TCR beta motif of roughly 8 highly homologous variants seemed to mark ankylosing spondylitis blood.

The sequencing input was blood, either unsorted or a sorted T cell fraction (not recorded which). The receptors come from a male donor with ankylosing spondylitis.

The chain's CDR3 is CASSQEGGGDTEAFF. The DNA for the CDR3 is TGTGCCAGCAGCCAAGAGGGGGGGGGCGACACTGAAGCTTTCTTT. The rearrangement joins TRBV3-1 to TRBJ1-1; possible D gene TRBD1, 6 bases. With 0 bases removed from V and 3 bases from J, the gap between germline ends came to 11 bases. CDR1 LGHDT and CDR2 YNNKEL come from the germline V gene (reference sequence). There are 15 residues in the CDR3.

In its sample, this clonotype was seen many times. The J gene is TRBJ2-1, the V gene TRBV12-3 or TRBV12-4; D gene unclear. Trimming removed 1 base from V and 12 bases from J, with 16 bases in between. The CDR3 covers 14 residues. CDR3 loop: CASSLEGRVRGQFF. DNA for the CDR3: TGTGCCAGCAGTTTAGAAGGTAGGGTGAGAGGGCAGTTCTTC.

This clonotype has just a few counts. The chain recombines TRBV20-1 with TRBJ2-1; D may be TRBD2 (5 bases). Deletions cut 5 bases from V and 5 bases from J, with 19 bases between. This CDR3 region has 15 residues. Germline V gene sequence: CDR1 DFQATT, CDR2 SNEGSKA (reference sequence). The CDR3 sequence is CSAPPFLAPHNEQFF. DNA of the CDR3: TGCAGTGCTCCGCCGTTTCTAGCACCTCACAATGAGCAGTTCTTC.

The chain couples TRBV5-1 to TRBJ2-5; D gene unclear. The CDR3 loop spans 11 amino acids. Per germline, CDR1 SGHRS and CDR2 YFSETQ. V was pared by 4 bases and J by 3 bases, with 4 bases between. As DNA, the CDR3 is TGCGCCAGCAGCACAGAAGAGACCCAGTACTTC. As protein: CASSTEETQYF.

This clonotype was counted a few times. J is TRBJ1-1 and V is TRBV7-9, with 8 positions matching TRBD1. The CDR3 spans 13 residues. In germline, CDR1 is SEHNR, CDR2 FQNEAQ (reference sequence). V dropped 3 bases and J dropped 6; count of bases not matched to a gene: 3. The CDR3, as DNA: TGTGCCAGCAGCTTTCTGGACAGGGCTGAAGCTTTCTTT. Translating it yields CASSFLDRAEAFF.

This chain joins TRBV12-3 or TRBV12-4 and TRBJ2-1; TRBD2 aligns across 12 bases. The junction had 6 bases not matched to a gene; V was cut back by 6 bases and J by 6 bases. The CDR3 has 15 residues. The CDR3 loop reads CASRQGLAGPNEQFF. CDR3 sequence (DNA): TGTGCCAGCAGACAAGGACTAGCGGGACCCAATGAGCAGTTCTTC.

This clonotype was counted a few times. The chain carries TRBV7-9 and TRBJ2-3; no clear D gene. CDR1 and CDR2 (germline): SEHNR, FQNEAQ (reference sequence). V was clipped by 0 bases and J by 6 bases, with 13 bases between them. This CDR3 is built from 15 residues. The CDR3 protein is CASSLAIGQQDTQYF. CDR3 nucleotides: TGTGCCAGCAGCTTAGCGATTGGGCAGCAGGATACGCAGTATTTT.

This clonotype was counted many times. The chain couples TRBV12-3 or TRBV12-4 to TRBJ2-7, with TRBD2 matching over 8 bases. This CDR3 is 15 amino acids long. V shed 3 bases, J shed 4 bases, and the junction held 8 bases outside the gene matches. CDR3: CASSLIAGGTYEQYF. The CDR3 DNA follows: TGTGCCAGCAGTTTGATTGCGGGAGGCACGTACGAGCAGTACTTC.

The chain combines TRBV12-3 or TRBV12-4 with TRBJ2-7; TRBD1 might be the D (6 bases). Trimming took off 3 bases at V and 3 bases at J, with 12 bases between the two ends. There are 14 residues in the CDR3. CDR3 coding DNA: TGTGCCAGCAGTTTGTCCCGGGACAACTACGAGCAGTACTTC. Protein: CASSLSRDNYEQYF.

The table lists this clonotype with a few counts. The rearrangement links TRBV19 to TRBJ2-3; D might be TRBD2 (5 bases). This CDR3 comprises 16 residues. The germline V gene encodes CDR1 LNHDA and CDR2 SQIVND (reference sequence). Between the trimmed V and J ends, which lost 3 bases and 2 bases, there was a span of 15 bases. CDR3 in DNA: TGTGCCAGTAGTATGTTCGGACGGCGGGTCACAGATACGCAGTATTTT. It yields the protein CASSMFGRRVTDTQYF.

This clonotype has only a few counts. The chain links TRBV4-2 to TRBJ1-1; TRBD1 matches at 10 bases. The CDR3 has 15 amino acids. V trimming: 4 bases; J trimming: 5 bases; junction bases outside the gene matches: 7. Germline values: CDR1 LGHNA, CDR2 YNFKEQ. CDR3 bases: TGTGCCAGCAGCCTCGGGGGACAGGGGTGGACTGAAGCTTTCTTT. Protein sequence: CASSLGGQGWTEAFF.

This clonotype was detected a few times. The V gene is TRBV6-5, the J gene TRBJ2-7, with a tentative D call TRBD2 (5 bases). This CDR3 contains 13 residues. Germline lookup yields CDR1 MNHEY and CDR2 SVGAGI. V was cut by 4 bases and J by 0 bases, with 7 bases left in between. The CDR3 DNA sequence: TGTGCCAGCAGTTTTACTAGCTCCTACGAGCAGTACTTC. Translation: CASSFTSSYEQYF.

This clonotype appeared a few times. This chain links TRBV15 with TRBJ2-1; 8 bases agree with TRBD2. Germline loops: CDR1 LNHNV, CDR2 YYDKDF (reference sequence). After removal of 1 base from V and 5 bases from J, the junction contained 7 bases not matched to a gene. The CDR3 spans 16 residues. As DNA, the CDR3 is TGTGCCACCAGCAGAGTAATAGCGGGATGGGACAATGAGCAGTTCTTC. Amino acid sequence: CATSRVIAGWDNEQFF.

In its sample, this clonotype was seen many times. V is TRBV5-1 and J is TRBJ2-3, with D perhaps being TRBD1 or TRBD2 (5 bases each). V was shortened by 4 bases and J by 8 bases, with 17 bases between the two germline ends. CDR1 is SGHRS and CDR2 is YFSETQ in the germline V gene. The CDR3 length is 14 residues. CDR3 in amino acids: CASSRDRRGGTQYF. The CDR3 coding sequence is TGCGCCAGCAGCAGGGACCGGAGAGGAGGTACGCAGTATTTT.

This clonotype was seen at least ten times. This chain joins TRBV3-1 and TRBJ1-1; no firm D call. The V end was cut by 1 base, the J end by 10 bases, with 7 bases between. Germline lookup yields CDR1 LGHDT and CDR2 YNNKEL (reference sequence). The CDR3 length is 11 residues. CDR3 amino acids: CASSQGRLAFF. In DNA form, the CDR3 reads TGTGCCAGCAGCCAAGGACGCTTAGCTTTCTTT.

The rearrangement uses TRBV7-3 and TRBJ1-1, with a weak D call TRBD1 (6 bases). Germline lookup yields CDR1 SGHTA and CDR2 FQGTGA. The V and J ends lost 2 bases and 4 bases respectively, with 11 bases between them. The CDR3 is 14 residues long. The CDR3 nucleotides read TGTGCCAGCAGCTTACGGGGGGCCGGCACTGAAGCTTTCTTT. Translated, it gives CASSLRGAGTEAFF.

This clonotype was seen many times. V and J are TRBV7-6 and TRBJ2-3, with a tentative D call TRBD2 (5 bases). The CDR3 extends over 16 amino acids. In germline, CDR1 is SGHVS, CDR2 FNYEAQ. V was shortened by 5 bases and J by 2 bases, with 17 bases between the two germline ends. Here the CDR3 reads CASSRGPLGDTDTQYF. The DNA for the CDR3 is TGTGCCAGCAGCCGCGGACCGCTGGGAGACACAGATACGCAGTATTTT.

In its sample, this clonotype was seen many times. This CDR3 is CASSLDRYTQYF. The CDR3 bases are TGTGCCAGCAGCTTAGATCGGTATACGCAGTATTTT. V usage is TRBV7-2 and J usage is TRBJ2-3; D is unclear. CDR1 is SGHTA, CDR2 FQGNSA, per germline. V was shortened by 1 base and J by 7 bases, with 6 bases between the two germline ends. CDR3 length: 12 residues.

This clonotype was found a few times. The genes are TRBV6-1 and TRBJ1-2; a possible D gene is TRBD1 (5 bases). Germline V lookup: CDR1 MNHNS, CDR2 SASEGT. The CDR3 covers 15 residues. The V gene lost 7 bases and the J gene lost 7 bases, with 22 bases spanning the gap. The CDR3 sequence is CASTPGPPNHSGYTF. CDR3 nucleotide sequence: TGTGCCAGCACTCCGGGACCGCCAAACCACTCTGGCTACACCTTC.

The genes are TRBV5-1 and TRBJ2-3; no reliable D call. The V end was cut by 0 bases, the J end by 2 bases, with 7 bases between. The CDR3 has 14 amino acids. The germline V gene has CDR1 SGHRS and CDR2 YFSETQ. This CDR3 is CASSLERPTDTQYF. As DNA, the CDR3 is TGCGCCAGCAGCTTGGAGCGACCCACAGATACGCAGTATTTT.

The chain carries TRBV6-2 or TRBV6-3 and TRBJ1-1; D is undetermined. The CDR3 spans 12 residues. Trimming removed 8 bases at V and 6 bases at J, with 13 bases between. The germline gives CDR1 MNHEY, CDR2 SVGEGT. This CDR3 reads CASGPRIPEAFF. The CDR3 coding sequence is TGTGCCAGCGGACCACGTATCCCTGAAGCTTTCTTT.

The chain is built from TRBV20-1 and TRBJ2-5; 12 bases align to TRBD1. CDR3 length: 15 residues. From germline, CDR1 is DFQATT and CDR2 SNEGSKA (reference sequence). Trimming took 3 bases from V and 7 from J; bases not matched to a gene: 9. CDR3 amino acids: CSASDRDRGLGTQYF. The CDR3 DNA reads TGCAGTGCTAGTGACCGGGACAGGGGGCTGGGGACCCAGTACTTC.

This clonotype was recorded many times. The V and J genes are TRBV6-1 and TRBJ1-1; D is undetermined. Per germline, CDR1 MNHNS and CDR2 SASEGT. The CDR3 sequence is 13 residues long. V gave up 6 bases and J gave up 0 bases, with 8 bases separating them. CDR3 amino acids: CASSDTLNTEAFF. For the CDR3, the DNA is TGTGCCAGCAGCGACACGCTGAACACTGAAGCTTTCTTT.

Note on this clonotype: One base away lies a much larger clone, so this may be a sequencing read error. The chain employs TRBV28 and TRBJ2-1; TRBD1 or TRBD2 may be the D gene (5 bases each). CDR1 and CDR2 (germline): MDHEN, SYDVKM. This CDR3 is built from 14 residues. CDR3 in amino acids: CASSLSGTYDEQFF. DNA of the CDR3: TGTGCCAGCAGTTTGTCCGGGACCTACGATGAGCAGTTCTTC.

The V call is TRBV6-5, the J call TRBJ2-3, with 12 bases identical to TRBD2. CDR3 length equals 15 residues. The germline gives CDR1 MNHEY, CDR2 SVGAGI. The V and J ends lost 4 bases and 4 bases, in that order; junction bases with no gene match: 3. As DNA, the CDR3 is TGTGCCAGCAGTTGGGGACTAGCGGGTGCAGATACGCAGTATTTT. Translation: CASSWGLAGADTQYF.

This clonotype was observed a handful of times. This chain links TRBV20-1 with TRBJ2-3, with D perhaps TRBD1 (5 bases). V gave up 3 bases and J gave up 2 bases, with 12 bases separating them. Germline V gene sequence: CDR1 DFQATT, CDR2 SNEGSKA (reference sequence). The length of the CDR3 is 14 residues. The CDR3 spells CSARLPGYTDTQYF. CDR3 in DNA: TGCAGTGCTAGGTTGCCAGGGTACACAGATACGCAGTATTTT.

A few counts support this clonotype. The chain couples TRBV9 to TRBJ2-4; 10 positions agree with TRBD1. The germline gives CDR1 SGDLS, CDR2 YYNGEE. The trim removed 5 bases at V and 2 bases at J, leaving 10 bases unmatched. The CDR3 is 17 residues long. CDR3 in DNA: TGTGCCAGCAGTGCTGCAAGGGACAGGGGATCCAAAAACATTCAGTACTTC. Translated, it gives CASSAARDRGSKNIQYF.

The CDR3 spells CASSWTSGRYEQYF. Written as DNA, the CDR3 is TGTGCCAGCAGCTGGACTAGCGGGAGATACGAGCAGTACTTC. This rearrangement joins TRBV11-2 to TRBJ2-7; 13 positions match TRBD2. Per the germline V gene, CDR1 is SGHAT and CDR2 is FQNNGV. Trimming cost V 4 bases and J 4 bases; bases outside gene matches: 1. CDR3 length: 14 residues.